The 15 T cell receptor beta chains in this list originate from one sample, sequenced in a study of PD-1 blockade in classical Hodgkin lymphoma. As to time point: cycle 4 day 1 (C4D1), after around six weeks of nivolumab. Every patient experienced relapse after autologous stem cell transplantation, and brentuximab vedotin exposure varied. The study purified CD4+ T cells from thawed PBMCs using magnetic negative selection. Using immunoSEQ multiplex PCR, the repertoire was profiled, and TCRdb retains in-frame clones only, with some absent. Of about 30,000 clones listed, 80% to 90% are singletons. The sample consisted of CD4+ T cells from blood, taken before the fourth cycle of nivolumab. These receptors all come from a human donor with classical Hodgkin lymphoma.

The chain is built from TRBV5-6 and TRBJ1-6; D perhaps matches TRBD1 (5 bases). This CDR3 is 17 amino acids long. Between the trimmed V and J ends, which lost 1 base and 5 bases, there was a span of 16 bases. The germline V gene has CDR1 SGHDT and CDR2 YYEEEE. CDR3 nucleotides: TGTGCCAGCAGCTTGAAACAGAGAGAAGGGGATAATTCACCCCTCCACTTT. This translates into CASSLKQREGDNSPLHF.

CDR3 bases: TGTGCCATCTCAGGACAGGGGAAAAACATTCAGTACTTC. Translating it yields CAISGQGKNIQYF. The chain employs TRBV28 and TRBJ2-4, with 9 bases that match TRBD1. Germline loops: CDR1 MDHEN, CDR2 SYDVKM. The CDR3 length is 13 residues. The J segment lost 4 bases and the V segment lost 10 bases, leaving 5 bases of the junction unmatched.

V is TRBV6-1 and J is TRBJ1-5; no firm D call. Germline CDR1 and CDR2: MNHNS and SASEGT. The V gene lost 7 bases and the J gene lost 0 bases, with 7 bases spanning the gap. This CDR3 is 13 amino acids long. CDR3 DNA sequence: TGTGCCAGCATAGGAAATAGCAATCAGCCCCAGCATTTT. Its translation is CASIGNSNQPQHF.

The chain has TRBV6-5 and TRBJ2-3; the match to TRBD2 covers 8 bases. V shed 9 bases, J shed 6 bases, and the junction held 14 bases outside the gene matches. Looked up from germline, CDR1 is MNHEY and CDR2 is SVGAGI. This CDR3 region has 15 residues. CDR3 residues: CASWSVAGTSDTQYF. CDR3 in DNA: TGTGCCAGTTGGTCGGTAGCGGGGACCTCGGATACGCAGTATTTT.

The CDR3 nucleotides are TGCGCCAGCAGCCACACGGGACGGAACAATGAAAAACTGTTTTTT. This translates into CASSHTGRNNEKLFF. The chain uses TRBV5-1 and TRBJ1-4; D perhaps matches TRBD1 (5 bases). The CDR3 length is 15 residues. V was shortened by 4 bases and J by 5 bases, with 15 bases between the two germline ends. Germline V CDR1 and CDR2: SGHRS, YFSETQ.

The V and J genes are TRBV5-7 and TRBJ2-7; D unresolved. TRBV5-7 is recorded as an ORF, its role being uncertain. The CDR3 is made up of 12 amino acids. V lost 5 bases and J 3 bases, leaving 9 bases between the germline ends. This chain's CDR3 is CASRLPGYEQYF. The CDR3 DNA sequence: TGTGCCAGCAGACTCCCGGGCTACGAGCAGTACTTC.

V is TRBV21-1 and J is TRBJ1-1. TRBV21-1 is classified as a pseudogene. The CDR3 has 12 amino acids. The CDR3 sequence: CASSLTGRRAFF. The CDR3, as DNA: TGTGCCAGCAGCCTTACCGGTCGGAGGGCTTTCTTT.

The V and J genes are TRBV18 and TRBJ2-1; 7 bases line up with TRBD2. CDR1 and CDR2 from the germline V gene are KGHSH and LQKENI. The CDR3 loop spans 18 amino acids. V lost 5 bases, J lost 2 bases, and 15 bases stayed unmatched. CDR3 DNA sequence: TGTGCCAGCTCAGCCCTGCCTCCGGGGGGAAGTACCTACAATGAGCAGTTCTTC. The encoded protein is CASSALPPGGSTYNEQFF.

V is TRBV21-1 and J is TRBJ1-5. TRBV21-1 is a recognized pseudogene. This CDR3 is 17 amino acids long. The CDR3 DNA sequence: TGTGCCAGCAGCAAACCGGGACCTAGCTATAGCAATCAGCCCCAGCATTTT. Amino acid sequence: CASSKPGPSYSNQPQHF.

This chain links TRBV19 with TRBJ2-2, with D perhaps matching TRBD2 (5 bases). CDR3 length: 16 amino acids. Trimming took off 6 bases at V and 0 bases at J, with 14 bases between the two ends. Per germline, CDR1 LNHDA and CDR2 SQIVND (reference sequence). CDR3 DNA: TGTGCCAGTAGCCAATCGGCTAGCTCGAACACCGGGGAGCTGTTTTTT. Translation: CASSQSASSNTGELFF.

The rearrangement joins TRBV10-3 to TRBJ2-5; 8 bases agree with TRBD1. The germline V gene has CDR1 ENHRY and CDR2 SYGVKD. CDR3 length equals 13 residues. After removal of 8 bases from V and 3 bases from J, the junction contained 5 bases not matched to a gene. The CDR3 spells CAIRDRPEETQYF. CDR3 in DNA: TGTGCCATCCGGGACAGGCCTGAAGAGACCCAGTACTTC.

This chain joins TRBV18 and TRBJ2-1; 9 bases match TRBD2. The germline CDR1 and CDR2 sequences are KGHSH and LQKENI. The CDR3 covers 15 residues. V dropped 6 bases and J dropped 4; count of bases not matched to a gene: 7. CDR3 in amino acids: CASSLLAGTYNEQFF. CDR3 sequence (DNA): TGTGCCAGCTCTCTCCTAGCGGGGACGTACAATGAGCAGTTCTTC.

The chain joins TRBV19 to TRBJ1-1; 12 positions match TRBD1. Trimming took 3 bases from V and 0 from J; bases not matched to a gene: 11. The CDR3 has 19 amino acids. Germline CDR1 and CDR2: LNHDA and SQIVND (reference sequence). The CDR3 loop reads CASSMNRDRGRIMNTEAFF. The DNA for the CDR3 is TGTGCCAGTAGTATGAACAGGGACAGGGGGCGTATAATGAACACTGAAGCTTTCTTT.

V and J are TRBV27 and TRBJ2-5; D is undetermined. The germline V and J ends were trimmed by 5 bases and 5 bases, with 15 bases remaining between them. The germline V gene has CDR1 MNHEY and CDR2 SMNVEV (reference sequence). This CDR3 has 14 amino acids. The CDR3 region has the DNA TGTGCCAGCAGTGGGGTCCCCAACGGGGAGACCCAGTACTTC. It is translated as CASSGVPNGETQYF.

The J gene is TRBJ1-2, the V gene TRBV4-1; D ambiguous. The V end was cut by 0 bases, the J end by 8 bases, with 13 bases between. The CDR3 contains 14 residues. CDR1 and CDR2 from the germline V gene are MGHRA and YSYEKL. The CDR3, as DNA: TGCGCCAGCAGCCAAGAGACACTTTTGGGCGGCTACACCTTC. It yields the protein CASSQETLLGGYTF.